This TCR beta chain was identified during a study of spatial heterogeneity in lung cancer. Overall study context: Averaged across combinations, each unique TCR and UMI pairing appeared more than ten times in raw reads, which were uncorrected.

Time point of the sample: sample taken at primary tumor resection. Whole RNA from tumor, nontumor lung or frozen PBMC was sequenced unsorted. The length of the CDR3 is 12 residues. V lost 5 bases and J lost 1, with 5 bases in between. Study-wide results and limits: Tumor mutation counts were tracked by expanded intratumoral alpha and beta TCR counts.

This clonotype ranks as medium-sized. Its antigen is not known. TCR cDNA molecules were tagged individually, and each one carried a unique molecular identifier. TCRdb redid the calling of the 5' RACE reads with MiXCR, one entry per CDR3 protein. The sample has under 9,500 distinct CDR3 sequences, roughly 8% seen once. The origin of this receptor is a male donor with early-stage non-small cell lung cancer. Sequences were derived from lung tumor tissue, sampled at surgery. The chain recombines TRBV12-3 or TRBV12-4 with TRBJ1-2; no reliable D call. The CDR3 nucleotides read TGTGCCAGCAGTCCCATTAACTATGGCTACACCTTC. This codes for CASSPINYGYTF.